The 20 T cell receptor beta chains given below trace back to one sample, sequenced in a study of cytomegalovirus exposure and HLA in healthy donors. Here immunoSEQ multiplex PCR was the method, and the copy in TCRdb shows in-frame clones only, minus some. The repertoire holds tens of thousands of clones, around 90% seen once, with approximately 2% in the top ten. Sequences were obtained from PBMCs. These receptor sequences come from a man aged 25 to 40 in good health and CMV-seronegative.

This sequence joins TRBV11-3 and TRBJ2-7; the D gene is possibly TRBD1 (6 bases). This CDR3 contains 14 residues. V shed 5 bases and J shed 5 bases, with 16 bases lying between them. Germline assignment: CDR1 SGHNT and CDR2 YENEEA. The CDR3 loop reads CASSLTTGTHEQYF. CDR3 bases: TGTGCCAGCAGCCTGACAACAGGGACCCACGAGCAGTACTTC.

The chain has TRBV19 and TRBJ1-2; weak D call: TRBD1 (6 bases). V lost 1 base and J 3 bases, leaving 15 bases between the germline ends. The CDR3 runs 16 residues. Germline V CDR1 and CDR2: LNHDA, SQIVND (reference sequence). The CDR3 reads CASSIATGFSDYGYTF. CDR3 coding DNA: TGTGCCAGTAGTATAGCGACAGGTTTTTCGGACTATGGCTACACCTTC.

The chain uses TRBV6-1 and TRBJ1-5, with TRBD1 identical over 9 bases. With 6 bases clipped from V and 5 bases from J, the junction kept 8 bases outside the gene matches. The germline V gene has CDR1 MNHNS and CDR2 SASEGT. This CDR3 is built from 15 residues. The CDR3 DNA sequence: TGTGCCAGCAGACGGGACAGGGATACGTATCAGCCCCAGCATTTT. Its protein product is CASRRDRDTYQPQHF.

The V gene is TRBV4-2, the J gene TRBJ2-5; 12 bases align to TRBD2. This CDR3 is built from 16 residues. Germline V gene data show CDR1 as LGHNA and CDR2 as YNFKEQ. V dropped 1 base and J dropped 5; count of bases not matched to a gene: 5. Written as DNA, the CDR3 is TGTGCCAGCAGCCAAGTTCGACTAGCGGGAGAGGAGACCCAGTACTTC. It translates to CASSQVRLAGEETQYF.

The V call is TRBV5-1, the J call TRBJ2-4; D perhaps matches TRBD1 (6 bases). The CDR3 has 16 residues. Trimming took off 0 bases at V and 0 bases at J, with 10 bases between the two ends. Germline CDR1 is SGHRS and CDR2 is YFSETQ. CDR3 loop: CASSLVWDKAKNIQYF. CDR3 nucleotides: TGCGCCAGCAGCTTGGTTTGGGACAAAGCCAAAAACATTCAGTACTTC.

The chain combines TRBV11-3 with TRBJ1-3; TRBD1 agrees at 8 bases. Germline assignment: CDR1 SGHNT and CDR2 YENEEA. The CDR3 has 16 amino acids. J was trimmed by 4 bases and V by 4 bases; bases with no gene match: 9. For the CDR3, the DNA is TGTGCCAGCAGCTCAACCTACAGGGGGACAGGAAACACCATATATTTT. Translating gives CASSSTYRGTGNTIYF.

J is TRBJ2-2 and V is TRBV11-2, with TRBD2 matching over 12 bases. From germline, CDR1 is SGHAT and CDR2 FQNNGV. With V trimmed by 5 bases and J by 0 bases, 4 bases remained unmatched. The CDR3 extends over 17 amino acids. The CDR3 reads CASSRLAGGPNTGELFF. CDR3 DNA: TGTGCCAGCAGCAGGCTAGCGGGAGGGCCGAACACCGGGGAGCTGTTTTTT.

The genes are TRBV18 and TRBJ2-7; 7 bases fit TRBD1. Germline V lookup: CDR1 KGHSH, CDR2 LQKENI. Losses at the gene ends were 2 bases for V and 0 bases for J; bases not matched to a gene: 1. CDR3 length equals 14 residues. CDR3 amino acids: CASSPEGASYEQYF. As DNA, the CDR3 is TGTGCCAGCTCACCAGAGGGGGCCTCCTACGAGCAGTACTTC. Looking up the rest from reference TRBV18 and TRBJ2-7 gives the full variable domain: NAGVMQNPRHLVRRRGQEARLRCSPMKGHSHVYWYRQLPEEGLKFMVYLQKENIIDESGMPKERFSAEFPKEGPSILRIQQVVRGDSAAYFCASSPEGASYEQYFGPGTRLTVT.

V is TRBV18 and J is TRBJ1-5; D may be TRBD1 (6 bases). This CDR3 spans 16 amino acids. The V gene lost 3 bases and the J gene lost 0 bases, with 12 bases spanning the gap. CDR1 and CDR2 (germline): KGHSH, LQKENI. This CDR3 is CASSPYRADSNQPQHF. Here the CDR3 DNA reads TGTGCCAGCTCACCCTACAGGGCTGATAGCAATCAGCCCCAGCATTTT. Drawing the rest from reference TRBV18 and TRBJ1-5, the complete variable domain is NAGVMQNPRHLVRRRGQEARLRCSPMKGHSHVYWYRQLPEEGLKFMVYLQKENIIDESGMPKERFSAEFPKEGPSILRIQQVVRGDSAAYFCASSPYRADSNQPQHFGDGTRLSIL.

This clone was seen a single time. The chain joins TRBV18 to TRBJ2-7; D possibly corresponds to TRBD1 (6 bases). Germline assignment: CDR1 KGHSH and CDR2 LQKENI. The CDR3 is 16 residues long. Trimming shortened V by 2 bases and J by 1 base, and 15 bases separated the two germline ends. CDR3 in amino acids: CASSPRTGSSSYEQYF. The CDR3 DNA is TGTGCCAGCTCACCAAGAACAGGGTCCTCTTCCTACGAGCAGTACTTC.

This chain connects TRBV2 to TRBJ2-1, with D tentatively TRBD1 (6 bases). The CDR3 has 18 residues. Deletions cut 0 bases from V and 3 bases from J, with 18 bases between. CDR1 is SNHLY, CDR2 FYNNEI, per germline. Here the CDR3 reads CASSEALLEGVDYNEQFF. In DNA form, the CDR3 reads TGTGCCAGCAGTGAAGCGCTTCTTGAGGGGGTGGACTACAATGAGCAGTTCTTC. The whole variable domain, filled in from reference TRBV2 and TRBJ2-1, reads EPEVTQTPSHQVTQMGQEVILRCVPISNHLYFYWYRQILGQKVEFLVSFYNNEISEKSEIFDDQFSVERPDGSNFTLKIRSTKLEDSAMYFCASSEALLEGVDYNEQFFGPGTRLTVL.

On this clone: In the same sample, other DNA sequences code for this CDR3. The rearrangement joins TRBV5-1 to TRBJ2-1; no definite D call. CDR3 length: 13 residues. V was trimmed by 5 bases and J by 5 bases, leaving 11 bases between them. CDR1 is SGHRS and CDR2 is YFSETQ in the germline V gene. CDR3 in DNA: TGCGCCAGCAGGGCCTCACCTGACAATGAGCAGTTCTTC. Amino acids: CASRASPDNEQFF.

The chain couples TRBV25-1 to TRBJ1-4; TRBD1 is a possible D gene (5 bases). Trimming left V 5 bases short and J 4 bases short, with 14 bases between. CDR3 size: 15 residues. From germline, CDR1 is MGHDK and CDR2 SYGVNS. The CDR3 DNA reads TGTGCCAGCAGTACCCCAGGGTTAGGTAATGAAAAACTGTTTTTT. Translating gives CASSTPGLGNEKLFF. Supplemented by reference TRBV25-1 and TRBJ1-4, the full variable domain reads EADIYQTPRYLVIGTGKKITLECSQTMGHDKMYWYQQDPGMELHLIHYSYGVNSTEKGDLSSESTVSRIRTEHFPLTLESARPSHTSQYLCASSTPGLGNEKLFFGSGTQLSVL.

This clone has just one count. The CDR3 loop is CASSVNPGKKYF. DNA of the CDR3: TGTGCCAGCAGTGTAAACCCAGGGAAAAAGTACTTC. The chain combines TRBV6-1 with TRBJ2-7, with a weak D call TRBD1 (5 bases). V shed 4 bases and J shed 11 bases, with 15 bases lying between them. CDR3 length equals 12 residues. Germline CDR1 reads MNHNS; CDR2 reads SASEGT.

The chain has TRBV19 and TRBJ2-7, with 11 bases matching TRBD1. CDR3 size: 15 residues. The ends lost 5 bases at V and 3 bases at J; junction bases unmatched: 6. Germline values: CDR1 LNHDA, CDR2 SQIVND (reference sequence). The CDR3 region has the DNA TGTGCCAGTAGTGAGGACAGGGGGCTAGGCTACGAGCAGTACTTC. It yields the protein CASSEDRGLGYEQYF.

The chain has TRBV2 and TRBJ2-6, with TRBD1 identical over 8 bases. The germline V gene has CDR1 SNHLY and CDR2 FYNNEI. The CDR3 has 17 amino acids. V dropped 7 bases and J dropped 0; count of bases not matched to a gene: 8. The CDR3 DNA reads TGTGCCAGCACCTTCTTAACAGGGGGCTCTGGGGCCAACGTCCTGACTTTC. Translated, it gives CASTFLTGGSGANVLTF.

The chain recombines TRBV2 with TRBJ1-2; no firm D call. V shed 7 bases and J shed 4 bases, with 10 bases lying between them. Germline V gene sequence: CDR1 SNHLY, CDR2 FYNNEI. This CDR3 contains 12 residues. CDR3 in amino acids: CASMEDAYGYTF. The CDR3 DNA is TGTGCCAGCATGGAGGACGCCTATGGCTACACCTTC. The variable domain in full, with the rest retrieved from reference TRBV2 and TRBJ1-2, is EPEVTQTPSHQVTQMGQEVILRCVPISNHLYFYWYRQILGQKVEFLVSFYNNEISEKSEIFDDQFSVERPDGSNFTLKIRSTKLEDSAMYFCASMEDAYGYTFGSGTRLTVV.

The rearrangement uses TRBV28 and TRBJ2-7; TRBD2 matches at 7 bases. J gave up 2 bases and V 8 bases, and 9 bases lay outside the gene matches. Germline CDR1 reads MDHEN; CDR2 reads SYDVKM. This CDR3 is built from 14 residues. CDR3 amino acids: CASRRPGRTYEQYF. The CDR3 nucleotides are TGTGCCAGCCGGAGGCCCGGGAGGACCTACGAGCAGTACTTC. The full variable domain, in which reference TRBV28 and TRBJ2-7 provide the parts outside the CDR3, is DVKVTQSSRYLVKRTGEKVFLECVQDMDHENMFWYRQDPGLGLRLIYFSYDVKMKEKGDIPEGYSVSREKKERFSLILESASTNQTSMYLCASRRPGRTYEQYFGPGTRLTVT.

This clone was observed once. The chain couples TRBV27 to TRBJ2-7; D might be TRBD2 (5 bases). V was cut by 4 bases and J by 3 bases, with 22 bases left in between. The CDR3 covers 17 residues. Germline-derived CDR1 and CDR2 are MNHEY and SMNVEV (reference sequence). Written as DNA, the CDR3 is TGTGCCAGCAGTTCGCCCGGAGGTTTATTAGGGTTCTACGAGCAGTACTTC. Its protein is CASSSPGGLLGFYEQYF.

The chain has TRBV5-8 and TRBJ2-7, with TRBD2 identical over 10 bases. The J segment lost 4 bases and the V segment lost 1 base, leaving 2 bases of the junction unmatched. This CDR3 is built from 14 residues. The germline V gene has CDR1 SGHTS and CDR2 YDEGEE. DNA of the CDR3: TGTGCCAGCAGCTTGTCTAGCGGGAGTTACGAGCAGTACTTC. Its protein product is CASSLSSGSYEQYF.